The entry below describes one T cell receptor (beta chain). This sample was taken from a study of cytomegalovirus exposure and HLA in healthy donors. The trim removed 0 bases at V and 4 bases at J, leaving 4 bases unmatched. Germline CDR1 is SGHRS and CDR2 is YFSETQ. This CDR3 comprises 16 residues. PCR amplification relied on 60 Vbeta primers (plus 13 Jbeta primers). The assay was immunoSEQ multiplex PCR, and TCRdb's table has in-frame clones only and misses some. The sample carries under 140,000 clones, 70% to 85% recorded once. J is TRBJ2-2 and V is TRBV5-1, with TRBD1 matching 9 bases. The TCR was taken from a man in his thirties or forties in good health and CMV-seropositive. The specimen was PBMCs. For the CDR3, the DNA is TGCGCCAGCAGCTTGGTTGGGACAGGGCCCACCGGGGAGCTGTTTTTT. Amino acids: CASSLVGTGPTGELFF.